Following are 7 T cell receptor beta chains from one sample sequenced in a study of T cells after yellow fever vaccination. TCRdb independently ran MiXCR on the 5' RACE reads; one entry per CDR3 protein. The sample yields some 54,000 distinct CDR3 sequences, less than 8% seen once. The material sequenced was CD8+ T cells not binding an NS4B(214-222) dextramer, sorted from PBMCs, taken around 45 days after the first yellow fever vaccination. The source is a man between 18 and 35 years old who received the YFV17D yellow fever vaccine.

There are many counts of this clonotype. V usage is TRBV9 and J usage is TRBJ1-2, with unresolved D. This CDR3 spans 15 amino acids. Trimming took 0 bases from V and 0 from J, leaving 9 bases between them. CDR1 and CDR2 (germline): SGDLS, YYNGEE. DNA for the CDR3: TGTGCCAGCAGCGTAGCTGAGAGCGCTAACTATGGCTACACCTTC. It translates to CASSVAESANYGYTF.

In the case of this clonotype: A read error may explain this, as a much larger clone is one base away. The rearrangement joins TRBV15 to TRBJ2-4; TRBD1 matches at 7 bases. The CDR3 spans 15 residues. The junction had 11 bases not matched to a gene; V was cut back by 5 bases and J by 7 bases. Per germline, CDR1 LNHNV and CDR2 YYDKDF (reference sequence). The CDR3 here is CATSPRQGLNNIQYF. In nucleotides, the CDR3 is TGTGCCACCAGCCCGCGACAGGGTTTGAATAACATTCAGTACTTC.

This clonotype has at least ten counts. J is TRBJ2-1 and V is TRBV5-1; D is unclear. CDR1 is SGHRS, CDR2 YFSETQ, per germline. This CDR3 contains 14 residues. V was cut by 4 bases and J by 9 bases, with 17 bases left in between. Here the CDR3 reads CASSGWAGPPEQFF. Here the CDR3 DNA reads TGCGCCAGCAGCGGGTGGGCAGGCCCGCCTGAGCAGTTCTTC.

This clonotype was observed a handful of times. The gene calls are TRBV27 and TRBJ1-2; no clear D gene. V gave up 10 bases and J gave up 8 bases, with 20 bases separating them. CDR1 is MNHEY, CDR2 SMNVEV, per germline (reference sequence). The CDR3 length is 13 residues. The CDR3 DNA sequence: TGTGCCACCGCTGGGGAGGGTCCCATAGGCTACACCTTC. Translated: CATAGEGPIGYTF.

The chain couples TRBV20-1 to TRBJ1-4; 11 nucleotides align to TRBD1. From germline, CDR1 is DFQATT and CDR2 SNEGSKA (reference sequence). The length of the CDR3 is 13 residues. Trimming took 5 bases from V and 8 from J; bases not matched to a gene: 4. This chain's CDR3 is CSAPDRGQEKLFF. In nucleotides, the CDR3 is TGCAGTGCTCCGGACAGGGGGCAAGAAAAACTGTTTTTT.

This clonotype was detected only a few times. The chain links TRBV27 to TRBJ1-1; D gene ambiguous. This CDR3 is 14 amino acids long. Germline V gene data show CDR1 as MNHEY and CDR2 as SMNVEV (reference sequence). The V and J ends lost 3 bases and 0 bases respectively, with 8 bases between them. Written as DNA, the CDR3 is TGTGCCAGCAGTTTCAACACCCTGAACACTGAAGCTTTCTTT. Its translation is CASSFNTLNTEAFF.

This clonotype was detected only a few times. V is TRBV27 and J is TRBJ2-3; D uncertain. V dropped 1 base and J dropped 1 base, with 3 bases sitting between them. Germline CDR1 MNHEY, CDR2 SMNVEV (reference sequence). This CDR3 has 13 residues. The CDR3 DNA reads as TGTGCCAGCAGTTTATTGGGCACAGATACGCAGTATTTT. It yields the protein CASSLLGTDTQYF.